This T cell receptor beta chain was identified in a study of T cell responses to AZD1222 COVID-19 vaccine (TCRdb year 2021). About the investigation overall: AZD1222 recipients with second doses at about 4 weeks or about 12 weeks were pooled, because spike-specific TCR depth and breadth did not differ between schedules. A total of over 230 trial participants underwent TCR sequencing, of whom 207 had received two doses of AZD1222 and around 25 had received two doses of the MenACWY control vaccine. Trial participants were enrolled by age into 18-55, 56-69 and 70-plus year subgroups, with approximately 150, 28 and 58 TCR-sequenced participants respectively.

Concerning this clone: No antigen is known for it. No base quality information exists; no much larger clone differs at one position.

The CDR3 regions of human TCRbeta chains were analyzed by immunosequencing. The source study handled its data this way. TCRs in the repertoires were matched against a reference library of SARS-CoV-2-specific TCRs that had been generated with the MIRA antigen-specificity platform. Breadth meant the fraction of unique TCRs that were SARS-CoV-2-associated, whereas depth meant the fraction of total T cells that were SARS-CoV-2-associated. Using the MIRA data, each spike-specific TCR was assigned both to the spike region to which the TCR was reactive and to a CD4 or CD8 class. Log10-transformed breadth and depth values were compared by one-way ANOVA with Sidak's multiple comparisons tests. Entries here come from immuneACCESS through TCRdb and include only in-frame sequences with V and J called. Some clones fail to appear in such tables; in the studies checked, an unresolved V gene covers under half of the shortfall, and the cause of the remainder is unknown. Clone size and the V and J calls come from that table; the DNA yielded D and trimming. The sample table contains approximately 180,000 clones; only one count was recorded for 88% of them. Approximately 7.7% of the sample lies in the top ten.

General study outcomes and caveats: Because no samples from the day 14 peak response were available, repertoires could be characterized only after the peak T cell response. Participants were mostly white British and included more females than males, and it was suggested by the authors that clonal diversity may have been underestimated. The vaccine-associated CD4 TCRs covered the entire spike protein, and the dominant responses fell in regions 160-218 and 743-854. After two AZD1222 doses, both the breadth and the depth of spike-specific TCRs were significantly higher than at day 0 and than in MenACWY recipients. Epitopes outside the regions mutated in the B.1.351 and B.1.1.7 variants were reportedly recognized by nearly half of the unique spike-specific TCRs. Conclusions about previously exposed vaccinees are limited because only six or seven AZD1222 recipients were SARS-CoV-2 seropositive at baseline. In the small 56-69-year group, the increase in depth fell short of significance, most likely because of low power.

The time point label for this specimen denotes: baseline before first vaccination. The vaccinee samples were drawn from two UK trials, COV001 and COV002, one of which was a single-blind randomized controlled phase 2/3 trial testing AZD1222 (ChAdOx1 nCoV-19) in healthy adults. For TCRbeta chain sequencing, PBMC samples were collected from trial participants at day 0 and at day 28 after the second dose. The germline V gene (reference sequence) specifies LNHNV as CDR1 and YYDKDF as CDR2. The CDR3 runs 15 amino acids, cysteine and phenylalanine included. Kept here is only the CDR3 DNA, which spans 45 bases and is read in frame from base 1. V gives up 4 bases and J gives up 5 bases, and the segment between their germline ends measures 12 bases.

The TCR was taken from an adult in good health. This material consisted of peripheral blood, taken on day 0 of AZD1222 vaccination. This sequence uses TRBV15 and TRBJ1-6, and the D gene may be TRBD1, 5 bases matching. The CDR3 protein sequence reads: CATSTIDRDNSPLHF. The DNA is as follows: TGTGCCACCAGCACCATCGACAGAGATAATTCACCCCTCCACTTT.